The clone carrying this TCR beta chain was recorded a few times. What it recognizes is unknown. These data come from a study of T cell repertoires in cytomegalovirus infection. Study context: HLA-B-restricted CMV epitopes that are well studied were used alongside recently identified HLA-C-restricted ones. It was the public TCR beta signatures that indicated both CMV infection and matching HLA type.

Broader study findings: Cumulative frequency of public TCR beta families picked out carriers of CMV plus the relevant HLA. It was HLA-C-restricted CMV-specific TCR beta clonotypes that dominated the response ex vivo.

CDR1 and CDR2 (germline): MNHNS, SASEGT. The CDR3 totals 16 residues. J was trimmed by 7 bases and V by 5 bases; bases with no gene match: 14. TCRdb called the reads again in MiXCR, with one record for every CDR3 protein. The sample contains under 450,000 distinct CDR3 sequences, just under 35% of which appear only once. The TCR comes from a human donor in good health (CMV status not recorded). Some clones in this sample may be carry-over from other donors' samples. The genes are TRBV6-1 and TRBJ2-3; 8 bases agree with TRBD2. Source: cultured PBMCs, taken from culture after CMV antigen stimulation. The CDR3 DNA follows: TGTGCCAGCAGTCCCGAATTAGCGGGACGCGGGAATACGCAGTATTTT. Its translation: CASSPELAGRGNTQYF.